A single sample gave rise to the 30 T cell receptor beta chains below, sequenced in a study of blood T cells in healthy people across ages. A second PCR of 7 to 11 cycles used a sample-barcoded 5' primer and a J-beta primer mix. TCRdb re-derived calls from the 5' RACE reads in MiXCR, one entry per CDR3 protein. The data contain fewer than 1,000,000 distinct CDR3 sequences, less than 60% of them singletons. The sample consisted of blood. The receptors come from a man older than 75 in good health.

The chain couples TRBV27 to TRBJ2-3; 11 bases fit TRBD2. Germline loops: CDR1 MNHEY, CDR2 SMNVEV (reference sequence). This CDR3 has 16 residues. The V gene end was trimmed by 8 bases and the J gene end by 6 bases; junction bases not matched to a gene: 13. In nucleotides, the CDR3 is TGTGCCAGCCGAACAGGGACTAGCGGTCCCTATGATACGCAGTATTTT. Its translation: CASRTGTSGPYDTQYF.

This clonotype was seen only a few times. V is TRBV6-2 or TRBV6-3 and J is TRBJ2-4; a weak D match, TRBD2 (5 bases). The CDR3 has 13 amino acids. V was clipped by 6 bases and J by 8 bases, with 14 bases between them. The germline V gene encodes CDR1 MNHEY and CDR2 SVGEGT. DNA for the CDR3: TGTGCCAGCAGCACCGCCGGACTGGACATTCAGTACTTC. It yields the protein CASSTAGLDIQYF.

This clonotype was counted a few times. This chain uses TRBV6-1 with TRBJ2-3; D is unclear. Looked up from germline, CDR1 is MNHNS and CDR2 is SASEGT. The CDR3 extends over 12 amino acids. Trimming took 3 bases from V and 5 from J, leaving 6 bases between them. CDR3 in amino acids: CASSDFRDTQYF. DNA for the CDR3: TGTGCCAGCAGTGATTTCAGAGATACGCAGTATTTT.

V and J are TRBV2 and TRBJ2-5; 12 bases agree with TRBD2. Germline V CDR1 and CDR2: SNHLY, FYNNEI. V was clipped by 6 bases and J by 3 bases; unmatched bases: 8. The CDR3 totals 16 residues. The CDR3 sequence: CASRRTSGDLKETQYF. DNA of the CDR3: TGTGCCAGCAGGAGGACTAGCGGGGACCTGAAAGAGACCCAGTACTTC.

The table lists this clonotype with many counts. The chain recombines TRBV20-1 with TRBJ2-7; 12 bases line up with TRBD2. CDR1 and CDR2 (germline): DFQATT, SNEGSKA (reference sequence). V lost 1 base and J lost 3; bases outside the gene matches: 10. This CDR3 comprises 17 residues. The CDR3 spells CSARVLAGGPFDYEQYF. DNA of the CDR3: TGCAGTGCTAGAGTCCTAGCGGGAGGGCCGTTTGACTACGAGCAGTACTTC.

This CDR3 is CASSQEGGLAGWEQFF. The CDR3 DNA is TGTGCCAGCAGCCAAGAAGGAGGACTAGCGGGATGGGAGCAGTTCTTC. This chain connects TRBV4-2 to TRBJ2-1; TRBD2 agrees at 12 bases. The length of the CDR3 is 16 residues. The germline CDR1 and CDR2 sequences are LGHNA and YNFKEQ. After removal of 0 bases from V and 10 bases from J, the junction contained 7 bases not matched to a gene.

This clonotype was counted at least ten times. The chain employs TRBV6-5 and TRBJ2-4; D possibly corresponds to TRBD1 (5 bases). This CDR3 is built from 14 residues. CDR1 and CDR2 (germline): MNHEY, SVGAGI. The germline V and J ends were trimmed by 2 bases and 9 bases, with 14 bases remaining between them. CDR3 loop: CASSYTRGAGIQYF. DNA for the CDR3: TGTGCCAGCAGTTACACCCGTGGGGCCGGCATTCAGTACTTC.

This chain connects TRBV6-6 to TRBJ2-5, with 9 bases that match TRBD1. The CDR3 is 15 amino acids. Germline trimming cut 0 bases from V and 1 base from J; bases unmatched to any gene: 0. From germline, CDR1 is MNHNY and CDR2 SVGAGI (reference sequence). DNA for the CDR3: TGTGCCAGCAGTTACTCGGACAGGGGCCAAGAGACCCAGTACTTC. Its translation is CASSYSDRGQETQYF.

This clonotype showed up just a few times. The rearrangement links TRBV28 to TRBJ1-6, with 10 bases identical to TRBD1. The length of the CDR3 is 15 residues. J gave up 10 bases and V 3 bases, and 6 bases lay outside the gene matches. Germline CDR1 is MDHEN and CDR2 is SYDVKM. The CDR3 coding sequence is TGTGCCAGCAGTTTGGCGACAGGGGGCGAGTCACCCCTCCACTTT. It encodes CASSLATGGESPLHF. The full variable domain, its missing parts supplied by reference TRBV28 and TRBJ1-6, is DVKVTQSSRYLVKRTGEKVFLECVQDMDHENMFWYRQDPGLGLRLIYFSYDVKMKEKGDIPEGYSVSREKKERFSLILESASTNQTSMYLCASSLATGGESPLHFGNGTRLTVT.

The gene calls are TRBV27 and TRBJ2-1; D is perhaps TRBD1 (6 bases). This CDR3 contains 14 residues. V was shortened by 7 bases and J by 7 bases, with 17 bases between the two germline ends. Germline-derived CDR1 and CDR2 are MNHEY and SMNVEV (reference sequence). CDR3 residues: CASKGSRGGNEQFF. The CDR3, as DNA: TGTGCCAGCAAGGGTAGCAGGGGCGGGAATGAGCAGTTCTTC.

DNA of the CDR3: TGTGCCAGCGGTCCAGCGGGAGGGCCGAATGAGCAGTTCTTC. It encodes CASGPAGGPNEQFF. The V and J genes are TRBV28 and TRBJ2-1; 10 nucleotides match TRBD2. The length of the CDR3 is 14 residues. V dropped 8 bases and J dropped 7; count of bases not matched to a gene: 8. Germline V lookup: CDR1 MDHEN, CDR2 SYDVKM.

Remarks on this clonotype: Compared with germline, one end of the junction differs, possibly owing to a read error. The genes are TRBV10-3 and TRBJ2-4, with 8 bases fitting TRBD1. The closer fit of TRBJ2-7 to the DNA end suggests the J call may be wrong. The CDR3 is 13 residues long. Germline values: CDR1 ENHRY, CDR2 SYGVKD. The CDR3 DNA reads as TGTGTCATCAGTGGGACAGGTATTTCCGAGCAGTACTTC. Residues: CVISGTGISEQYF.

This clonotype was picked up a small number of times. The genes are TRBV20-1 and TRBJ2-1, with D possibly TRBD1 on 6 matching bases. The CDR3 consists of 12 residues. The germline V gene has CDR1 DFQATT and CDR2 SNEGSKA (reference sequence). Trimming stripped 6 bases from V and 4 bases from J, with 10 bases between. The CDR3 spells CSARTAYNEQFF. CDR3 in DNA: TGCAGTGCGAGGACAGCATACAATGAGCAGTTCTTC.

The chain couples TRBV20-1 to TRBJ2-2; 7 nucleotides align to TRBD2. With V trimmed by 0 bases and J by 7 bases, 11 bases remained unmatched. There are 16 residues in the CDR3. The germline V gene encodes CDR1 DFQATT and CDR2 SNEGSKA (reference sequence). Written as DNA, the CDR3 is TGCAGTGCTAGAGATCGGCTCGCGGGAGTCCACGGGGAGCTGTTTTTT. Its translation is CSARDRLAGVHGELFF.

The rearrangement uses TRBV29-1 and TRBJ1-2; 9 bases line up with TRBD1. This CDR3 region has 14 residues. CDR1 is SQVTM, CDR2 ANQGSEA, per germline. Trimming took 4 bases from V and 5 from J; bases not matched to a gene: 8. CDR3 bases: TGCAGCGTTGTATTACCGGACAGGGGATATGGCTACACCTTC. Translating gives CSVVLPDRGYGYTF.

Of note for this clonotype: No conserved phenylalanine or tryptophan is present at the end of the CDR3, so a read error is the likely explanation. The chain is built from TRBV5-1 and TRBJ2-5, with 8 nucleotides matching TRBD2. The CDR3 has 14 residues. Germline V lookup: CDR1 SGHRS, CDR2 YFSETQ. After removal of 2 bases from V and 3 bases from J, the junction contained 3 bases not matched to a gene. The CDR3 reads CASSLTSGEETQYV. CDR3 coding DNA: TGCGCCAGCAGCTTAACTAGCGGTGAAGAGACCCAGTACGTC.

The rearrangement uses TRBV7-2 and TRBJ2-1, with 12 bases matching TRBD2. The junction had 7 bases not matched to a gene; V was cut back by 2 bases and J by 8 bases. The CDR3 is 16 amino acids. CDR1 is SGHTA and CDR2 is FQGNSA in the germline V gene. Here the CDR3 reads CASSLRLAGGLDEQFF. The CDR3 coding sequence is TGTGCCAGCAGCTTACGGCTAGCGGGAGGGTTGGATGAGCAGTTCTTC.

The chain uses TRBV4-2 and TRBJ2-7; possibly TRBD1 for D (6 bases). The CDR3 covers 15 residues. Germline CDR1 is LGHNA and CDR2 is YNFKEQ. Trimming took off 2 bases at V and 2 bases at J, with 13 bases between the two ends. Written as DNA, the CDR3 is TGTGCCAGCAGCCAAATAGGAGCAGGGGCCTACGAGCAGTACTTC. This gives the protein CASSQIGAGAYEQYF.

This clonotype appeared a few times. V and J are TRBV6-2 or TRBV6-3 and TRBJ1-5; D is undetermined. Germline CDR1 and CDR2: MNHEY and SVGEGT. The CDR3 is 15 residues long. Trimming removed 0 bases at V and 2 bases at J, with 8 bases between. The CDR3 region is CASSYSWIGNQPQHF. CDR3 bases: TGTGCCAGCAGTTACTCGTGGATTGGCAATCAGCCCCAGCATTTT.

The table lists this clonotype with a few counts. This chain's CDR3 is CSANKGGEQFF. CDR3 sequence (DNA): TGCAGTGCTAATAAGGGTGGTGAGCAGTTCTTC. J is TRBJ2-1 and V is TRBV20-1; D remains unclear. V was clipped by 4 bases and J by 9 bases, with 10 bases between them. This CDR3 comprises 11 residues. Germline V gene sequence: CDR1 DFQATT, CDR2 SNEGSKA (reference sequence).

This sequence joins TRBV7-2 and TRBJ2-7; TRBD2 matches at 11 bases. CDR3 length: 15 residues. The V gene's germline CDR1 is SGHTA and CDR2 FQGNSA. V was clipped by 0 bases and J by 3 bases; unmatched bases: 1. CDR3 nucleotide sequence: TGTGCCAGCAGCTTAGCTAGCGGGAGGGACTACGAGCAGTACTTC. It codes for CASSLASGRDYEQYF.

Concerning this clonotype itself: The junction differs from germline at one of its ends, possibly a read error. The chain is built from TRBV5-1 and TRBJ2-1, with 7 bases that match TRBD1. Germline lookup yields CDR1 SGHRS and CDR2 YFSETQ. The CDR3 has 14 amino acids. Here the CDR3 reads CASSWGTATNERFF. CDR3 bases: TGCGCCAGCAGCTGGGGGACAGCGACAAATGAGCGGTTCTTC.

V usage is TRBV11-2 and J usage is TRBJ2-3; possible D gene TRBD2, 6 bases. Germline CDR1 and CDR2: SGHAT and FQNNGV. V lost 5 bases and J lost 5, with 11 bases in between. The CDR3 has 13 amino acids. CDR3 in amino acids: CASSGTSLDTQYF. CDR3 DNA: TGTGCCAGCAGCGGGACTTCCTTAGATACGCAGTATTTT. Full variable domain (remainder filled in from reference TRBV11-2 and TRBJ2-3): EAGVAQSPRYKIIEKRQSVAFWCNPISGHATLYWYQQILGQGPKLLIQFQNNGVVDDSQLPKDRFSAERLKGVDSTLKIQPAKLEDSAVYLCASSGTSLDTQYFGPGTRLTVL.

In this sample, this clonotype turned up a few times. The chain carries TRBV5-1 and TRBJ2-1; TRBD1 matches 9 bases. Per germline, CDR1 SGHRS and CDR2 YFSETQ. The CDR3 is 13 amino acids. With V trimmed by 4 bases and J by 7 bases, 3 bases remained unmatched. The CDR3 DNA is TGCGCCAGCAGCAGGACAGGGGCAAATGAGCAGTTCTTC. This gives the protein CASSRTGANEQFF.

V gene TRBV28 combines with J gene TRBJ2-1; 8 bases line up with TRBD2. V trimming: 9 bases; J trimming: 0 bases; junction bases outside the gene matches: 4. CDR1 and CDR2 (germline): MDHEN, SYDVKM. CDR3 length equals 14 residues. The CDR3 DNA is TGTGCCAGTATGAGCGGGAGCTCCTACAATGAGCAGTTCTTC. Translating it yields CASMSGSSYNEQFF.

On this clonotype: An end of the junction does not agree with germline; a read error may underlie this. This chain uses TRBV7-9 with TRBJ2-5; 9 bases align to TRBD1. The DNA end favors TRBJ2-7, so the J call may be wrong. CDR1 and CDR2 from the germline V gene are SEHNR and FQNEAQ (reference sequence). The length of the CDR3 is 14 residues. The CDR3 DNA is TGTGCCAGCATCTTAGGGACAGGGATATACGAGCAGTACTTC. Protein: CASILGTGIYEQYF.

This clonotype occurred many times. The chain employs TRBV20-1 and TRBJ2-1, with 8 bases aligning to TRBD2. Germline V gene data show CDR1 as DFQATT and CDR2 as SNEGSKA (reference sequence). This CDR3 spans 13 amino acids. With V trimmed by 5 bases and J by 5 bases, 5 bases remained unmatched. The CDR3 DNA follows: TGCAGTGCTCGGACTAGCCTCGACAATGAGCAGTTCTTC. It specifies CSARTSLDNEQFF.

This clonotype showed up just once. Since a much larger clone is just one base distant, this may be a read error. The rearrangement joins TRBV18 to TRBJ2-1; TRBD1 is a possible D gene (5 bases). The V and J ends lost 3 bases and 9 bases respectively, with 15 bases between them. The CDR3 has 14 residues. Germline V CDR1 and CDR2: KGHSH, LQKENI. The CDR3 region is CASSPCSGLSEQFF. CDR3 DNA: TGTGCCAGCTCACCGTGCTCAGGGCTTAGTGAGCAGTTCTTC.

This sequence joins TRBV19 and TRBJ1-2, with D uncertain. Deletions cut 5 bases from V and 4 bases from J, with 14 bases between. CDR3 length: 14 residues. CDR1 is LNHDA, CDR2 SQIVND, per germline (reference sequence). CDR3 in DNA: TGTGCCAGTAGTGACACCACCAGGCCCTATGGCTACACCTTC. This encodes CASSDTTRPYGYTF.

The CDR3 bases are TGTGCCAGCAGCTTAGGGATCGGGAGTAGGGGGGTTGGGTACGAGCAGTACTTC. Translation gives CASSLGIGSRGVGYEQYF. V usage is TRBV7-8 and J usage is TRBJ2-7; D assignment may be TRBD1 or TRBD2 (6 bases each). The V end was cut by 1 base, the J end by 4 bases, with 23 bases between. Germline assignment: CDR1 SGHVS and CDR2 FQNEAQ. CDR3 length: 18 amino acids.